A single sample gave rise to the 23 T cell receptor beta chains below, sequenced in a study of response to subunit inactivated influenza vaccine. From the RT-PCR reads, TCRdb called clonotypes with MiXCR, one entry per CDR3 protein. The table shows 860,000 or so distinct CDR3 sequences, with approximately 21% occurring only once. This material consisted of PBMCs from blood, taken more than 4 days after vaccination. The receptors stem from a man between 45 and 60 years old who received an inactivated influenza vaccine.

This clonotype was picked up many times. The CDR3 is CASSVDSNYGYTF. As DNA, the CDR3 is TGTGCCAGCAGCGTGGACAGTAACTATGGCTACACCTTC. This chain connects TRBV9 to TRBJ1-2, with D perhaps matching TRBD1 (6 bases). V was pared by 2 bases and J by 1 base, with 6 bases between. The germline V gene encodes CDR1 SGDLS and CDR2 YYNGEE. CDR3 length: 13 amino acids.

This clonotype was seen at least ten times. Here the CDR3 reads CSVSGYQETQYF. CDR3 nucleotides: TGCAGCGTTTCGGGGTACCAAGAGACCCAGTACTTC. V and J are TRBV29-1 and TRBJ2-5, with a tentative D call TRBD2 (5 bases). The CDR3 runs 12 residues. From germline, CDR1 is SQVTM and CDR2 ANQGSEA. The V end was cut by 5 bases, the J end by 0 bases, with 7 bases between.

This chain links TRBV7-2 with TRBJ2-4; D possibly matches TRBD1 or TRBD2 (5 bases each). Germline values: CDR1 SGHTA, CDR2 FQGNSA. This CDR3 region has 14 residues. V lost 2 bases and J 6 bases, leaving 11 bases between the germline ends. The DNA for the CDR3 is TGTGCCAGCAGCTTATTGAGGGGTAGAAACATTCAGTACTTC. Protein sequence: CASSLLRGRNIQYF.

V usage is TRBV14 and J usage is TRBJ2-1; no definite D call. V shed 2 bases and J shed 6 bases, with 5 bases lying between them. The CDR3 covers 12 residues. The germline V gene has CDR1 SGHDN and CDR2 FVKESK. CDR3 in DNA: TGTGCCAGCAGCCAAAGCCGCAATGAGCAGTTCTTC. It is translated as CASSQSRNEQFF.

The CDR3 DNA follows: TGCAGTGCTAGAGAACAAGCGGGGTCCCACTACGAGCAGTACTTC. Protein sequence: CSAREQAGSHYEQYF. This rearrangement joins TRBV20-1 to TRBJ2-7; 7 bases are shared with TRBD2. Germline V gives CDR1 DFQATT, CDR2 SNEGSKA (reference sequence). The CDR3 spans 15 residues. V shed 0 bases and J 3 bases; nucleotides not matched to a gene: 8.

This rearrangement joins TRBV20-1 to TRBJ2-1; 10 bases map to TRBD1. Trimming cost V 4 bases and J 4 bases; bases outside gene matches: 4. The CDR3 length is 14 residues. The V gene's germline CDR1 is DFQATT and CDR2 SNEGSKA (reference sequence). The CDR3 nucleotides are TGCAGTGCTACAGGGACAGGGGCTTACAATGAGCAGTTCTTC. Amino acid sequence: CSATGTGAYNEQFF.

In its sample, this clonotype was seen many times. The chain has TRBV20-1 and TRBJ2-7, with D perhaps being TRBD1 or TRBD2 (6 bases each). CDR1 is DFQATT and CDR2 is SNEGSKA in the germline V gene (reference sequence). This CDR3 spans 12 amino acids. Trimming removed 5 bases from V and 5 bases from J, with 13 bases in between. For the CDR3, the DNA is TGCAGTGCTCGACCGGGGGCCCACGAGCAGTACTTC. Its translation is CSARPGAHEQYF.

The chain recombines TRBV20-1 with TRBJ2-1; TRBD2 aligns across 10 bases. The CDR3 is made up of 17 amino acids. The ends lost 6 bases at V and 7 bases at J; junction bases unmatched: 18. Germline V gives CDR1 DFQATT, CDR2 SNEGSKA (reference sequence). The CDR3 sequence: CSAGATLAGEGANEQFF. Written as DNA, the CDR3 is TGCAGTGCGGGAGCTACCCTAGCGGGAGAGGGGGCTAATGAGCAGTTCTTC.

This clonotype was recorded many times. The chain employs TRBV4-1 and TRBJ2-2; D remains unclear. Trimming removed 0 bases from V and 1 base from J, with 3 bases in between. Germline CDR1 and CDR2: MGHRA and YSYEKL. CDR3 length: 14 residues. The CDR3 protein is CASSQDRNTGELFF. CDR3 DNA: TGCGCCAGCAGCCAAGATCGGAACACCGGGGAGCTGTTTTTT.

This chain uses TRBV15 with TRBJ2-2; D is perhaps TRBD2 (5 bases). The CDR3 spans 16 residues. CDR1 is LNHNV, CDR2 YYDKDF, per germline (reference sequence). V lost 0 bases and J 4 bases, leaving 12 bases between the germline ends. CDR3 region: CATSRDPGKLTGELFF. The CDR3 nucleotides read TGTGCCACCAGCAGAGATCCGGGGAAGCTCACCGGGGAGCTGTTTTTT. The full variable domain, its missing parts supplied by reference TRBV15 and TRBJ2-2, is DAMVIQNPRYQVTQFGKPVTLSCSQTLNHNVMYWYQQKSSQAPKLLFHYYDKDFNNEADTPDNFQSRRPNTSFCFLDIRSPGLGDTAMYLCATSRDPGKLTGELFFGEGSRLTVL.

The genes are TRBV9 and TRBJ2-1; tentative D call: TRBD1 (5 bases). The germline V and J ends were trimmed by 0 bases and 3 bases, with 10 bases remaining between them. Germline assignment: CDR1 SGDLS and CDR2 YYNGEE. The CDR3 is 15 amino acids. The CDR3 sequence: CASSVGATDYNEQFF. Here the CDR3 DNA reads TGTGCCAGCAGCGTAGGTGCGACAGACTACAATGAGCAGTTCTTC.

This chain connects TRBV15 to TRBJ2-6; 7 nucleotides align to TRBD1. The CDR3 loop spans 21 amino acids. Germline-derived CDR1 and CDR2 are LNHNV and YYDKDF (reference sequence). Trimming cost V 2 bases and J 0 bases; bases outside gene matches: 16. The CDR3 region is CATSRTPRDSAIFSGANVLTF. The CDR3, as DNA: TGTGCCACCAGCAGAACACCCCGGGACAGCGCAATCTTCTCTGGGGCCAACGTCCTGACTTTC.

The genes are TRBV12-3 or TRBV12-4 and TRBJ2-5; D unclear. V was shortened by 2 bases and J by 4 bases, with 11 bases between the two germline ends. This CDR3 is 14 amino acids long. The CDR3 bases are TGTGCCAGCAGTTTATATGGCAGACGAGAGACCCAGTACTTC. It encodes CASSLYGRRETQYF.

This clonotype was counted only a few times. J is TRBJ2-1 and V is TRBV29-1; D is undetermined. Deletions cut 7 bases from V and 4 bases from J, with 20 bases between. CDR3 size: 15 residues. Per germline, CDR1 SQVTM and CDR2 ANQGSEA. This CDR3 is CSGTKTEIPYNEQFF. CDR3 DNA sequence: TGCAGCGGTACTAAAACGGAAATACCTTACAATGAGCAGTTCTTC.

This clonotype was seen a few times. This chain connects TRBV3-1 to TRBJ2-3, with 7 positions matching TRBD2. This CDR3 region has 16 residues. Trimming removed 4 bases from V and 1 base from J; junction bases left unmatched: 8. CDR1 is LGHDT, CDR2 YNNKEL, per germline (reference sequence). The CDR3 DNA sequence: TGTGCCAGCAGCCTCCATGGGGGAGGGGGCACAGATACGCAGTATTTT. Protein product: CASSLHGGGGTDTQYF.

This chain uses TRBV28 with TRBJ2-7; possibly TRBD2 for D (6 bases). CDR1 and CDR2 from the germline V gene are MDHEN and SYDVKM. V was clipped by 2 bases and J by 6 bases, with 11 bases between them. The CDR3 contains 13 residues. The CDR3 DNA reads as TGTGCCAGCAGTTTAGTGGAGGGATTCGAGCAGTACTTC. Amino acid sequence: CASSLVEGFEQYF.

V usage is TRBV27 and J usage is TRBJ1-5, with unresolved D. The CDR3 is 13 residues long. V lost 4 bases and J lost 6, with 10 bases in between. CDR1 is MNHEY and CDR2 is SMNVEV in the germline V gene (reference sequence). The CDR3 loop is CASSSEGAQPQHF. The CDR3 region has the DNA TGTGCCAGCAGTTCCGAGGGAGCTCAGCCCCAGCATTTT.

The chain has TRBV4-3 and TRBJ2-7, with D tentatively TRBD1 or TRBD2 (5 bases each). V lost 1 base to trimming and J lost 7 bases, with 17 bases between them. The CDR3 has 15 residues. CDR1 is LGHNA, CDR2 YSLEER, per germline. The CDR3 region has the DNA TGCGCCAGCAGCCAAGGACAGTTTGATGGGGGAGAGCAGTACTTC. This translates into CASSQGQFDGGEQYF.

This clonotype occurred a few times. This chain uses TRBV20-1 with TRBJ2-1; possibly TRBD1 or TRBD2 for D (6 bases each). The length of the CDR3 is 15 residues. CDR1 is DFQATT, CDR2 SNEGSKA, per germline (reference sequence). Between the trimmed V and J ends, which lost 1 base and 4 bases, there was a span of 14 bases. CDR3 in DNA: TGCAGTGCTAGAGGGGGGGCAGGGGCGTACAATGAGCAGTTCTTC. Translated: CSARGGAGAYNEQFF.

The V call is TRBV19, the J call TRBJ2-2; TRBD2 aligns across 9 bases. V trimming: 10 bases; J trimming: 2 bases; junction bases outside the gene matches: 14. The CDR3 runs to 17 residues. Germline-derived CDR1 and CDR2 are LNHDA and SQIVND (reference sequence). The CDR3 coding sequence is TGTGCCACCAGTATCCCCTTAGCGGGAGTAAACACCGGGGAGCTGTTTTTT. Its protein is CATSIPLAGVNTGELFF.

This clonotype was found a few times. The CDR3 here is CASSLLGAGATGGQYF. The DNA of the CDR3 is TGTGCCAGCAGCCTTCTGGGAGCGGGCGCGACCGGAGGGCAGTACTTC. J is TRBJ2-7 and V is TRBV5-6; D perhaps matches TRBD2 (6 bases). V was pared by 4 bases and J by 9 bases, with 26 bases between. This CDR3 region has 16 residues. Per germline, CDR1 SGHDT and CDR2 YYEEEE.

The V call is TRBV20-1, the J call TRBJ2-7; 7 bases match TRBD1. Germline values: CDR1 DFQATT, CDR2 SNEGSKA (reference sequence). The CDR3 loop spans 11 amino acids. The DNA for the CDR3 is TGCAGAGTTGAGCAGGGGGACGAGCAGTACTTC. Its protein product is CRVEQGDEQYF.

The rearrangement links TRBV20-1 to TRBJ2-7, with 8 bases that match TRBD1. V shed 2 bases and J 3 bases; nucleotides not matched to a gene: 3. The germline gives CDR1 DFQATT, CDR2 SNEGSKA (reference sequence). The CDR3 covers 13 residues. The CDR3 spells CSARKDRGYEQYF. In nucleotides, the CDR3 is TGCAGTGCTAGAAAAGACAGGGGCTACGAGCAGTACTTC.